This entry describes one T cell receptor (beta chain). These data are taken from a study of blood T cell repertoires in COVID-19. Study in general: Collection of acute and convalescent COVID-19 samples took place in the United States, Italy and Spain.

The CDR3 length is 13 residues. The germline V gene encodes CDR1 MNHEY and CDR2 SVGAGI. J lost 3 bases, V lost 6 bases, and 4 bases had no gene match. The data were produced by immunoSEQ multiplex PCR, yet TCRdb's version contains in-frame clones alone and is incomplete. In the table there are fewer than 700,000 clones, roughly nine tenths of which are singletons. The receptor's source is a woman between 50 and 59 years old with COVID-19, enrolled during active disease. What was sequenced was peripheral blood. V is TRBV6-5 and J is TRBJ1-2; 7 bases agree with TRBD1. The CDR3 DNA follows: TGTGCCAGCAGACCCGACAGGGACTATGGCTACACCTTC. It yields the protein CASRPDRDYGYTF.